The 16 T cell receptor beta chains below were found in one sample sequenced in a study of siplizumab effects on memory and regulatory T cells. Measured with immunoSEQ multiplex PCR; TCRdb has only the in-frame clones, and not every one. The table has about 80,000 clones, 85% to 95% seen once. The material sequenced was CD8+ T cells sorted from blood. These receptors all come from a human donor in good health.

V is TRBV19 and J is TRBJ2-7; 12 nucleotides line up with TRBD2. CDR1 and CDR2 from the germline V gene are LNHDA and SQIVND (reference sequence). The trim removed 7 bases at V and 1 base at J, leaving 5 bases unmatched. The CDR3 is 15 amino acids. The CDR3 sequence is CASTASGRASYEQYF. DNA of the CDR3: TGTGCCAGTACCGCTAGCGGGAGGGCTTCCTACGAGCAGTACTTC.

V and J are TRBV9 and TRBJ2-7, with TRBD2 matching over 9 bases. J was trimmed by 3 bases and V by 3 bases; bases with no gene match: 4. This CDR3 comprises 14 residues. From germline, CDR1 is SGDLS and CDR2 YYNGEE. This chain's CDR3 is CASSGTSGRYEQYF. The CDR3, as DNA: TGTGCCAGCAGCGGAACTAGCGGGCGCTACGAGCAGTACTTC.

The chain has TRBV28 and TRBJ2-1, with D possibly matching TRBD1 (5 bases). V dropped 3 bases and J dropped 6 bases, with 12 bases sitting between them. Germline V CDR1 and CDR2: MDHEN, SYDVKM. This CDR3 is 14 amino acids long. The CDR3 loop is CASSFGRAVNEQFF. The CDR3 DNA sequence: TGTGCCAGCAGTTTCGGCAGGGCGGTCAATGAGCAGTTCTTC.

CDR3 DNA sequence: TGTGCCAGCAGTTACCCCCCGGGACAGACAATACTTATTCGAGCTTTCTTT. It is translated as CASSYPPGQTILIRAFF. The chain has TRBV6-8 and TRBJ1-1; 7 nucleotides align to TRBD1. Germline V gene data show CDR1 as MNHGY and CDR2 as SAAAGT. The CDR3 extends over 17 amino acids. The junction had 19 bases not matched to a gene; V was cut back by 2 bases and J by 10 bases.

J is TRBJ2-1 and V is TRBV12-5; TRBD2 matches 10 bases. Unmatched junction bases numbered 8, after V lost 4 bases and J lost 2 bases. Germline V gene lookup returns CDR1 LGHNT and CDR2 FRNRAP. This CDR3 has 17 amino acids. CDR3 nucleotide sequence: TGTGCTAGTGGTTCCCCCCCAACTAGCGGGGCCTACAATGAGCAGTTCTTC. This codes for CASGSPPTSGAYNEQFF.

This chain joins TRBV7-3 and TRBJ2-1; D ambiguous. The germline CDR1 and CDR2 sequences are SGHTA and FQGTGA. Trimming pared 2 bases from V and 10 bases from J, leaving 15 bases between. This CDR3 region has 14 residues. In nucleotides, the CDR3 is TGTGCCAGCAGCTTAGATGCTGGATCCGACGAGCAGTTCTTC. This sequence encodes CASSLDAGSDEQFF.

In nucleotides, the CDR3 is TGTGCTAGTGGTCTCGAACTCTCCAAGTATGTTGAGCAGTTCTTC. It yields the protein CASGLELSKYVEQFF. This rearrangement joins TRBV12-5 to TRBJ2-1; D gene ambiguous. Germline lookup yields CDR1 LGHNT and CDR2 FRNRAP. The CDR3 contains 15 residues. Between the trimmed V and J ends, which lost 5 bases and 9 bases, there was a span of 20 bases.

This chain links TRBV28 with TRBJ2-3; no firm D call. V shed 7 bases and J shed 2 bases, with 16 bases lying between them. Germline assignment: CDR1 MDHEN and CDR2 SYDVKM. The CDR3 sequence is 15 residues long. In DNA form, the CDR3 reads TGTGCCAGCACCCCACTTCAGGAGATCACAGATACGCAGTATTTT. It codes for CASTPLQEITDTQYF.

This chain uses TRBV19 with TRBJ2-1; D is uncertain. Looked up from germline, CDR1 is LNHDA and CDR2 is SQIVND (reference sequence). Trimming took off 0 bases at V and 6 bases at J, with 6 bases between the two ends. This CDR3 region has 13 residues. This CDR3 reads CASSIDMPNEQFF. DNA of the CDR3: TGTGCCAGTAGTATAGATATGCCCAATGAGCAGTTCTTC.

The CDR3 protein is CAISEAGTSATYEQYF. CDR3 sequence (DNA): TGTGCCATCAGTGAAGCCGGGACTAGCGCTACCTACGAGCAGTACTTC. V is TRBV10-3 and J is TRBJ2-7; 10 bases are shared with TRBD2. The ends lost 3 bases at V and 2 bases at J; junction bases unmatched: 7. Looked up from germline, CDR1 is ENHRY and CDR2 is SYGVKD. This CDR3 region has 16 residues.

The V call is TRBV9, the J call TRBJ2-1; 7 bases align to TRBD2. Germline values: CDR1 SGDLS, CDR2 YYNGEE. V was clipped by 3 bases and J by 8 bases; unmatched bases: 5. This CDR3 is built from 13 residues. CDR3 amino acids: CASSGTSLHEQFF. The DNA for the CDR3 is TGTGCCAGCAGCGGGACTAGTCTTCATGAGCAGTTCTTC.

The V call is TRBV4-1, the J call TRBJ2-7; 13 nucleotides line up with TRBD2. Looked up from germline, CDR1 is MGHRA and CDR2 is YSYEKL. This CDR3 spans 16 amino acids. The junction had 0 bases not matched to a gene; V was cut back by 0 bases and J by 1 base. CDR3 sequence reads: CASSQELAGGSYEQYF. The CDR3, as DNA: TGCGCCAGCAGCCAAGAACTAGCGGGAGGGTCCTACGAGCAGTACTTC.

This chain links TRBV27 with TRBJ1-1; perhaps TRBD1 as D (6 bases). In germline, CDR1 is MNHEY, CDR2 SMNVEV (reference sequence). This CDR3 region has 14 residues. Trimming pared 3 bases from V and 5 bases from J, leaving 13 bases between. As DNA, the CDR3 is TGTGCCAGCAGTTTGGGGGGCGCGGGGACTGAAGCTTTCTTT. As protein: CASSLGGAGTEAFF.

The V call is TRBV7-3, the J call TRBJ2-5; 9 nucleotides agree with TRBD2. V lost 5 bases and J lost 4; bases outside the gene matches: 8. CDR1 SGHTA and CDR2 FQGTGA come from the germline V gene. The length of the CDR3 is 15 residues. The CDR3 loop is CASSPRGLAGETQYF. Here the CDR3 DNA reads TGTGCCAGCAGCCCAAGGGGACTAGCAGGAGAGACCCAGTACTTC.

This clone was picked up a small number of times. The chain recombines TRBV27 with TRBJ2-7; 9 positions agree with TRBD2. Per germline, CDR1 MNHEY and CDR2 SMNVEV (reference sequence). The length of the CDR3 is 15 residues. V gave up 6 bases and J gave up 2 bases; unmatched junction bases: 8. CDR3 region: CASRWRAGGTYEQYF. CDR3 nucleotide sequence: TGTGCCAGCAGGTGGCGGGCGGGAGGGACCTACGAGCAGTACTTC.

The chain joins TRBV5-6 to TRBJ2-3; 7 nucleotides line up with TRBD2. V was pared by 0 bases and J by 7 bases, with 5 bases of the junction left unmatched. This CDR3 contains 14 residues. Per the germline V gene, CDR1 is SGHDT and CDR2 is YYEEEE. The CDR3 region has the DNA TGTGCCAGCAGCTTGGTTGGCGGGAGTTATACGCAGTATTTT. Residues: CASSLVGGSYTQYF.